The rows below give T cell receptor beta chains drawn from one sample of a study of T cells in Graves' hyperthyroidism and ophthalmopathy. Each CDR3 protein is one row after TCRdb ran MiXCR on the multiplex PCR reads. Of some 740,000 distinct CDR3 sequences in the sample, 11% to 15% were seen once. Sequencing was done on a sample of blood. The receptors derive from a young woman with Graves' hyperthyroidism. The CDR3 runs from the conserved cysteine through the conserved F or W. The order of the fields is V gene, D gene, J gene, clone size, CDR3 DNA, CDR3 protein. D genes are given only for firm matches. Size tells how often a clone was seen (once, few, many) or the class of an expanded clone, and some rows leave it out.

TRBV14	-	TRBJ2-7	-	TGTGCCAGCAGCCAAGTTCCATGGGGCCAGTCCTACGAGCAGTACTTC	CASSQVPWGQSYEQYF
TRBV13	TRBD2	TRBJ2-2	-	TGTGCCAGCGGCTTAGGACTAGCGGGAGTTGGCACCGGGGAGCTGTTTTTT	CASGLGLAGVGTGELFF
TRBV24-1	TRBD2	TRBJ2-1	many	TGTGCCACCAGTGATTTGCTCGGGGGGGGCTTTGAGCAGTTCTTC	CATSDLLGGGFEQFF
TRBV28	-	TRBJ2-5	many	TGTGCCAGCAGTTTGGCCCCCCGGAAGACCCAGTACTTC	CASSLAPRKTQYF
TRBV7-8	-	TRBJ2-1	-	TGTGCCAGCAGCTTATTGTCTGTCTCCTACAATGAGCAGTTCTTC	CASSLLSVSYNEQFF
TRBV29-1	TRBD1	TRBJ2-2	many	TGCAGCGTCAAAACCGGGACAGCGGCCGGGGAGCTGTTTTTT	CSVKTGTAAGELFF
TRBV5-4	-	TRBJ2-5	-	TGTGCCAGCAGTCCCCCGGGACTCTCCAGGGAGACCCAGTACTTC	CASSPPGLSRETQYF
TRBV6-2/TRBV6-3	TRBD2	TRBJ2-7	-	TGTGCCAGCAGTTCCAGCGGGAGGGCCGGGAGTGAGCAGTACTTC	CASSSSGRAGSEQYF
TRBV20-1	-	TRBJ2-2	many	TGCAGTGCTAGGGGTTGGGGGAACACCGGGGAGCTGTTTTTT	CSARGWGNTGELFF
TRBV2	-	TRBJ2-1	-	TGTGCCAGCAGGCCTCCGGGGATAAACAGCTACAATGAGCAGTTCTTC	CASRPPGINSYNEQFF
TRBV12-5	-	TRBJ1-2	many	TGTGCTAGTGGTTTGGTAATCAACACCACCTTC	CASGLVINTTF
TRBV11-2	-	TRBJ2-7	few	TGTGCCAGCAGCTTAGCGCCACGTACGAGCTCCTACGAGCAGTACTTC	CASSLAPRTSSYEQYF
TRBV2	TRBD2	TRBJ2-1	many	TGTGCCAGCAGTGAGGGCCCGGGACTAGCGGGAGGTCGTGAGCAGTTCTTC	CASSEGPGLAGGREQFF
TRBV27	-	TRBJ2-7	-	TGTGCCAGCAGTTTATCCCCGGGCCCTCTGGGGCAGTACTTC	CASSLSPGPLGQYF
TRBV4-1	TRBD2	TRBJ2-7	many	TGCGCCAGCAGCTACGGGAGGGGAGAGTACGAGCAGTACTTC	CASSYGRGEYEQYF
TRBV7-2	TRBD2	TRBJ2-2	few	TGTGCCAGCAGCTTTTTTACTAGCGGGACCGGGGAGCTGTTTTTT	CASSFFTSGTGELFF
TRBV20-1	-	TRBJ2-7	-	TGCAGTGCCGCTCAGGGCTCCTACGAGCAGTACTTC	CSAAQGSYEQYF
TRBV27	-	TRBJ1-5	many	TGTGCCAGCAGTTTAGTTTTCAGAGGGCCGAGTCAGGCCCAGCATTTT	CASSLVFRGPSQAQHF
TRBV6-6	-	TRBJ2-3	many	TGTGCCAGCAGTTACGGGGGGGGCGGACTGGGAAAACAGTATTTT	CASSYGGGGLGKQYF
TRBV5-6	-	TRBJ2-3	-	TGTGCCAGCAGCTTTCGGCAGAGAGTAAACACAGATACGCAGTATTTT	CASSFRQRVNTDTQYF
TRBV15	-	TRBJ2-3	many	TGTGCCACCAGCAGAGTTCTGAGTAGCACAGATACGCAGTATTTT	CATSRVLSSTDTQYF
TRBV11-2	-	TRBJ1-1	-	TGTGCCAGCAGCATTGGGACAACGAACACTGAAGCTTTCTTT	CASSIGTTNTEAFF
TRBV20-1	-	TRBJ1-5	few	TGCAGTGCTAGAGAATGGGGAGGGAATCAGCCCCAGCATTTT	CSAREWGGNQPQHF
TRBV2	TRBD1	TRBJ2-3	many	TGTGCCAGCAGGGACAGGGGGCAAGATACGCAGTATTTT	CASRDRGQDTQYF
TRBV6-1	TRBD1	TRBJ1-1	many	TGTGCCAGCAGTGAAGCGGGGACAGCCTACACTGAAGCTTTCTTT	CASSEAGTAYTEAFF
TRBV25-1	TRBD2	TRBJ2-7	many	TGTGCCAGCAGTGGTAGCGGGAGCTCCTACGAGCAGTACTTC	CASSGSGSSYEQYF
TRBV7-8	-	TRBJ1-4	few	TGTGCCAGCAGCTTAGGTGCGAGCCGAAATGAAAAACTGTTTTTT	CASSLGASRNEKLFF
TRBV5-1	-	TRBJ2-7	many	TGCGCCAGCAGCTCGCGCGGGGGCCTCGACGAGCAGTACTTC	CASSSRGGLDEQYF
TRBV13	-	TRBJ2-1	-	TGTGCCAGCAGGCCCGGGGCTTACAATGAGCAGTTCTTC	CASRPGAYNEQFF
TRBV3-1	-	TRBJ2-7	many	TGTGCCAGCAGCCAACCTCCGGGGGACAGAGAGTACGAGCAGTACTTC	CASSQPPGDREYEQYF
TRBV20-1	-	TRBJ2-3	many	TGCAGTGCTCGCCGGGACCCAAGCACAGATACGCAGTATTTT	CSARRDPSTDTQYF